These 12 T cell receptor beta chains originate from one sample sequenced in a study of CXCR3-negative and CXCR3-positive naive CD8 T cells. The study made its TRB cDNA libraries by 5' RACE, adding UMI labels. One entry per CDR3 protein, without DNA, is what TCRdb gives after re-calling the 5' RACE reads. Here the sample table reports tens of thousands of distinct CDR3 sequences. The study's findings and limits: Compared with CXCR3-negative naive cells, CXCR3-positive naive cells showed more hydrophobic TRB CDR3s.

Their specific antigens are unknown. Sequences were obtained from naive CXCR3+ CD8+ T cells from blood. Documented subset: CD45RO-CCR7+CD27+CD95- naive CD8+ T cells expressing CXCR3 (TNR3+). All receptors derive from a human donor in good health. Some clones in this sample may be carry-over from other donors' samples.

The rearrangement joins TRBV29-1 to TRBJ2-3; the D call of TRBD2 rests on TCRdb alone, since no DNA is present to check it. CDR1 and CDR2 (germline): SQVTM, ANQGSEA. CDR3 length equals 15 residues. CDR3 amino acids: CSVVLAGDASDTQYF.

The chain couples TRBV6-5 to TRBJ1-2; absent DNA, TCRdb's TRBD1 call cannot be checked. The CDR3 extends over 16 amino acids. Germline CDR1 is MNHEY and CDR2 is SVGAGI. The CDR3 here is CASSYLPGAPNYGYTF.

V and J are TRBV28 and TRBJ2-7; lacking DNA, the TRBD1 call made by TCRdb goes unchecked. The germline V gene encodes CDR1 MDHEN and CDR2 SYDVKM. This CDR3 has 13 amino acids. The CDR3: CASSPGAEDEQYF.

The rearrangement joins TRBV6-2 or TRBV6-3 to TRBJ2-3; TCRdb returns TRBD1, unconfirmable since there is no DNA. The CDR3 runs 15 residues. Germline V gene sequence: CDR1 MNHEY, CDR2 SVGEGT. CDR3 amino acids: CASSYWAEPTDTQYF.

The chain couples TRBV28 to TRBJ2-5. The germline gives CDR1 MDHEN, CDR2 SYDVKM. CDR3 length: 14 amino acids. The CDR3 here is CASGQNPYQETQYF.

This chain joins TRBV29-1 and TRBJ2-2. The CDR3 totals 12 residues. Germline V gene sequence: CDR1 SQVTM, CDR2 ANQGSEA. This chain's CDR3 is CSVEDRVGELFF.

The chain uses TRBV3-2 and TRBJ2-7; TCRdb lists TRBD1, though no DNA is available to test this call. TRBV3-2 constitutes a pseudogene. There are 15 residues in the CDR3. CDR3 loop: CASSRRGAVSYEQYF.

The chain carries TRBV9 and TRBJ2-1. From germline, CDR1 is SGDLS and CDR2 YYNGEE. CDR3 length: 15 amino acids. The CDR3 reads CASSDSGRAYNEQFF.

V is TRBV29-1 and J is TRBJ1-2; lacking DNA, the TRBD1 call made by TCRdb goes unchecked. The CDR3 has 16 amino acids. In germline, CDR1 is SQVTM, CDR2 ANQGSEA. CDR3 in amino acids: CSVVSGGGGSGYGYTF. The whole variable domain, filled in from reference TRBV29-1 and TRBJ1-2, reads SAVISQKPSRDICQRGTSLTIQCQVDSQVTMMFWYRQQPGQSLTLIATANQGSEATYESGFVIDKFPISRPNLTFSTLTVSNMSPEDSSIYLCSVVSGGGGSGYGYTFGSGTRLTVV.

The rearrangement joins TRBV12-3 or TRBV12-4 to TRBJ2-4. The CDR3 has 13 amino acids. CDR3 in amino acids: CASSPQTENIQYF.

This chain links TRBV5-1 with TRBJ1-2. The CDR3 spans 14 residues. CDR1 SGHRS and CDR2 YFSETQ come from the germline V gene. The CDR3 spells CASSLVLGDYGYTF.

The genes are TRBV25-1 and TRBJ2-3; TCRdb outputs TRBD1, but without DNA this stays unchecked. Germline-derived CDR1 and CDR2 are MGHDK and SYGVNS. The CDR3 is made up of 18 amino acids. CDR3 residues: CASSEYYWGLNRTDTQYF.